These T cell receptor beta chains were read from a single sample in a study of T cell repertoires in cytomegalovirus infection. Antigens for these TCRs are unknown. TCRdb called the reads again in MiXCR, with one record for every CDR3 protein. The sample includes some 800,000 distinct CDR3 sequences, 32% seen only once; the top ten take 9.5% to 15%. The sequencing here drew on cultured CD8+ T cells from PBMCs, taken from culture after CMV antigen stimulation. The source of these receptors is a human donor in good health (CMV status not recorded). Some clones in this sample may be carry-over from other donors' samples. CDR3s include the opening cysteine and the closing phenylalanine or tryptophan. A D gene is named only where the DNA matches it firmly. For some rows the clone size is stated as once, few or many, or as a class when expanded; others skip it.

TGTGCCAGCAGTCGACAGGGACCTAATGAAAAACTGTTTTTT,CASSRQGPNEKLFF,TRBV12-3/TRBV12-4,once,TRBD1,TRBJ1-4
TGTGCCAGCAGCTTAGTTCGGCAGGAAAGACTGTTTTTT,CASSLVRQERLFF,TRBV7-9,-,-,TRBJ1-4
TGCGCCAGCAGCCAAGCCCAAGGCACAGGCACAGATACGCAGTATTTT,CASSQAQGTGTDTQYF,TRBV4-1,-,-,TRBJ2-3
TGTGCCAGCAGCTTAACAGGGGGGGACTACAATGAGCAGTTCTTC,CASSLTGGDYNEQFF,TRBV7-3,-,-,TRBJ2-1
TGTGCCAGCAGCTTAGATTACTTTATCAGGGGGAGGGATACGCAGTATTTT,CASSLDYFIRGRDTQYF,TRBV7-2,many,-,TRBJ2-3
TGTGCCAGCAGGTTGAGTAATAACAATGAGCAGTTCTTC,CASRLSNNNEQFF,TRBV27,-,-,TRBJ2-1
TGCGCCAGCAGCCAAGTGCTAGCGACCGGGGAGCTGTTTTTT,CASSQVLATGELFF,TRBV4-1,few,-,TRBJ2-2
TGTGCCAGCAGTGAATGGGACACGGAAGGAGATACGCAGTATTTT,CASSEWDTEGDTQYF,TRBV6-1,-,-,TRBJ2-3
TGTGCCAGGAGTTTGGGATCTGAAGCTTTCTTT,CARSLGSEAFF,TRBV6-1,few,-,TRBJ1-1
TGTGCCAGCAGTCTCCACCGGGGACAGAGAGACGAGCAGTACTTC,CASSLHRGQRDEQYF,TRBV27,few,TRBD1,TRBJ2-7
TGTGCCAGCAGCGGACCCCTGGCGGGGGGCACCAATGAGCAGTTCTTC,CASSGPLAGGTNEQFF,TRBV5-4,few,TRBD2,TRBJ2-1
TGTGCCAGCACGGACAGCCTGACGGGGTCACCCCTCCACTTT,CASTDSLTGSPLHF,TRBV6-2/TRBV6-3,-,-,TRBJ1-6
TGTGCCAGTAGTTCCACGTCTGGGACAGCTTATAGCAATCAGCCCCAGCATTTT,CASSSTSGTAYSNQPQHF,TRBV19,few,TRBD1,TRBJ1-5
TGTGCCAGCAGCATCCCAGGACAGGGGCTTGTTGAAAAACTGTTTTTT,CASSIPGQGLVEKLFF,TRBV7-9,-,TRBD1,TRBJ1-4
TGTGCCAGCAGTTATGGGGCAATCAACTATGGCTACACCTTC,CASSYGAINYGYTF,TRBV6-1,few,-,TRBJ1-2
TGTGCCAGCAGCTTGGGGGGGTCTAACAATCAGCCCCAGCATTTT,CASSLGGSNNQPQHF,TRBV5-5,-,-,TRBJ1-5
TGTGCCACCAAGCGGGGGGGCTACACCTTC,CATKRGGYTF,TRBV6-1,-,-,TRBJ1-2
TGTGCCAGCAGCTCCCCCGGGGCGGGGGGGCGAGATGAGCAGTTCTTC,CASSSPGAGGRDEQFF,TRBV7-9,few,TRBD2,TRBJ2-1
TGTGCCAGCAGCCACCTAAGACTAACAGGGACCGGGGAGCTGTTTTTT,CASSHLRLTGTGELFF,TRBV5-6,-,-,TRBJ2-2
TGTGCCAGCAGCTTAGTTCCTACAGGGGGCGGCACAGATACGCAGTATTTT,CASSLVPTGGGTDTQYF,TRBV7-6,-,TRBD1,TRBJ2-3
TGTGCCAGCAGCGTAGGCCGGATCAATCAGCCCCAGCATTTT,CASSVGRINQPQHF,TRBV9,few,-,TRBJ1-5